This note documents a single TCR beta chain sequence. Its matching antigen is unknown. This entry comes from a study of OX40 agonist ivuxolimab in advanced cancers. Whole-study context: Subjects had a mean age of 60 years, with a range of roughly 20 to 80; more than 75% were male. Findings and limits, study-wide: In CD8+ T cells, expanded clones were on average more numerous than in CD4+.

The table came from immunoSEQ multiplex PCR; TCRdb's copy has only in-frame clones and leaves some out. The sample contains around 67,000 clones, about nine tenths of which appear only once. The TCR was taken from an adult with an advanced solid tumor such as melanoma, head and neck, liver or kidney cancer. The sequences come from CD4+ or CD8+ T cells sorted from blood, collected in a trial of the OX40 agonist ivuxolimab.

This CDR3 reads CASSASTGRPTEKLFF. The CDR3 bases are TGTGCCAGCAGCGCTTCGACAGGGCGACCCACGGAAAAACTGTTTTTT. V is TRBV11-3 and J is TRBJ1-4, with TRBD1 matching over 7 bases. CDR3 length: 16 residues. Unmatched junction bases numbered 14, after V lost 5 bases and J lost 8 bases. CDR1 and CDR2 from the germline V gene are SGHNT and YENEEA.